The clone carrying this T cell receptor (delta chain) was seen more than once but under ten times. TCRdb re-analyzed the RT-PCR reads via CATT. The table lists over 7,000 delta-chain clones, roughly 15% of them singletons. The sample originates from a study of gamma-delta T cells after stem cell transplantation. With V trimmed by 0 bases and J by 1 base, 25 bases remained unmatched. Germline CDR1 and CDR2: TVYSNPD and GDNSRS (reference sequence). CDR3 length: 21 residues. V usage is TRDV3 and J usage is TRDJ1, with TRDD3 identical over 8 bases. The sample consisted of gamma-delta T cells. This sequence originates from a human donor. It is not recorded whose cells these are; they may come from a transplant donor. This CDR3 is CAFRIHQLPSTGGASTDKLIF. CDR3 DNA sequence: TGTGCCTTTAGGATCCATCAGCTACCCAGTACTGGGGGGGCCTCCACCGATAAACTCATCTTT.